These 10 T cell receptor beta chains originate from one sample sequenced in a study of cytomegalovirus exposure and HLA in healthy donors. Data came from immunoSEQ multiplex PCR; TCRdb stores just in-frame clones and leaves some out. The sample yields over 120,000 clones, about 94% seen once. Sequencing used PBMCs. The source is a man in his late teens or twenties in good health and CMV-seropositive.

In its sample, this clone was seen once. This chain connects TRBV4-2 to TRBJ2-2; the D is unclear. CDR1 LGHNA and CDR2 YNFKEQ come from the germline V gene. V lost 2 bases and J lost 0, with 7 bases in between. CDR3 length equals 15 residues. DNA for the CDR3: TGTGCCAGCAGCCAACAAAACTCGAACACCGGGGAGCTGTTTTTT. This translates into CASSQQNSNTGELFF.

The CDR3 spells CASTRASGNEQFF. The CDR3 DNA reads TGTGCCAGCACGAGGGCTAGCGGCAATGAGCAGTTCTTC. The chain has TRBV2 and TRBJ2-1, with 7 bases identical to TRBD2. V was pared by 7 bases and J by 6 bases, with 6 bases of the junction left unmatched. The CDR3 has 13 amino acids. Germline assignment: CDR1 SNHLY and CDR2 FYNNEI.

This clone was seen repeatedly, ten times or more. V is TRBV5-6 and J is TRBJ2-7, with D possibly being TRBD1 (7 bases). CDR1 and CDR2 (germline): SGHDT, YYEEEE. CDR3 length equals 14 residues. V was pared by 3 bases and J by 4 bases, with 14 bases between. CDR3 residues: CASSSGAGQYEQYF. CDR3 sequence (DNA): TGTGCCAGCAGCTCCGGGGCGGGACAGTACGAGCAGTACTTC.

The chain uses TRBV29-1 and TRBJ1-1; D ambiguous. The germline V gene encodes CDR1 SQVTM and CDR2 ANQGSEA. V lost 8 bases, J lost 1 base, and 11 bases lay in between. This CDR3 has 12 residues. CDR3 sequence: CSFSLQNTEAFF. As DNA, the CDR3 is TGCAGCTTTTCACTCCAGAACACTGAAGCTTTCTTT.

The rearrangement links TRBV10-3 to TRBJ2-2; TRBD2 aligns across 9 bases. The CDR3 consists of 17 residues. The V gene end was trimmed by 3 bases and the J gene end by 4 bases; junction bases not matched to a gene: 9. The V gene's germline CDR1 is ENHRY and CDR2 SYGVKD. DNA for the CDR3: TGTGCCATCAGTGACCCGGGAGGCGGGAGGGCCACCGGGGAGCTGTTTTTT. The encoded protein is CAISDPGGGRATGELFF.

The chain has TRBV5-6 and TRBJ2-3; TRBD1 agrees at 9 bases. V was pared by 4 bases and J by 4 bases, with 10 bases of the junction left unmatched. Germline V CDR1 and CDR2: SGHDT, YYEEEE. The CDR3 runs to 16 residues. CDR3 sequence: CASSPNSQGASDTQYF. The DNA for the CDR3 is TGTGCCAGCAGCCCTAATTCACAGGGGGCCTCAGATACGCAGTATTTT. The full variable domain, completed using reference TRBV5-6 and TRBJ2-3, is DAGVTQSPTHLIKTRGQQVTLRCSPKSGHDTVSWYQQALGQGPQFIFQYYEEEERQRGNFPDRFSGHQFPNYSSELNVNALLLGDSALYLCASSPNSQGASDTQYFGPGTRLTVL.

This sequence joins TRBV27 and TRBJ2-7; 11 bases agree with TRBD2. CDR1 and CDR2 (germline): MNHEY, SMNVEV (reference sequence). Trimming removed 3 bases from V and 3 bases from J; junction bases left unmatched: 4. CDR3 length: 15 amino acids. CDR3 nucleotides: TGTGCCAGCAGTTTTACGACTAGCGGGATCTACGAGCAGTACTTC. This translates into CASSFTTSGIYEQYF.

This chain connects TRBV4-2 to TRBJ2-7; 11 nucleotides align to TRBD2. The V segment lost 0 bases and the J segment 0 bases; nucleotides outside the gene matches: 7. The CDR3 consists of 18 residues. The germline gives CDR1 LGHNA, CDR2 YNFKEQ. CDR3 region: CASSQDLGLADSSYEQYF. CDR3 nucleotides: TGTGCCAGCAGCCAAGATCTGGGACTAGCGGACTCCTCCTACGAGCAGTACTTC.

The rearrangement links TRBV16 to TRBJ1-2, with 7 bases identical to TRBD1. Trimming at V came to 4 bases and at J to 6 bases, leaving 8 bases not matched to a gene. The CDR3 is 14 amino acids. Germline CDR1 reads KGHSY; CDR2 reads FQNENV. The CDR3: CASSPAGTVHGYTF. The CDR3 region has the DNA TGTGCCAGCAGCCCCGCCGGGACAGTCCATGGCTACACCTTC.

This clone was counted once. The V call is TRBV30, the J call TRBJ2-1, with D possibly matching TRBD2 (6 bases). The CDR3 extends over 16 amino acids. Germline V gene lookup returns CDR1 GTSNPN and CDR2 SVGIG (reference sequence). Trimming took 3 bases from V and 6 from J, leaving 21 bases between them. CDR3 sequence reads: CAWSAPRTPGGNEQFF. CDR3 in DNA: TGTGCCTGGAGCGCCCCCCGGACCCCCGGGGGCAATGAGCAGTTCTTC.